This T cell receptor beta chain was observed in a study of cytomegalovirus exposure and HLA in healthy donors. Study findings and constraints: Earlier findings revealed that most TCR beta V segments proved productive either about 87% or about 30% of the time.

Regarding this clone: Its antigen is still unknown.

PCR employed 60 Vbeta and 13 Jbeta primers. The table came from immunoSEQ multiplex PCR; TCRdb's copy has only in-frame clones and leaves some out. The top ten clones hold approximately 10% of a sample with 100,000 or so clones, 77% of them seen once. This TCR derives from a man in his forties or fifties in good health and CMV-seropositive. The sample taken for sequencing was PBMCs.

The CDR3 protein is CASNRRTSGGTQHF. CDR3 coding DNA: TGTGCCAGCAACCGGAGGACGTCCGGTGGGACCCAGCATTTT. V and J are TRBV28 and TRBJ1-5, with D unresolved. CDR1 is MDHEN, CDR2 SYDVKM, per germline. The CDR3 loop spans 14 amino acids. V was shortened by 7 bases and J by 11 bases, with 21 bases between the two germline ends.